This paragraph reports one TCR beta chain. The antigen is not known. The authors prepared the TCRbeta library with unique molecular identifiers. TCRdb re-derived calls from the PCR reads in MiXCR, one entry per CDR3 protein. The sample holds about 980,000 distinct CDR3 sequences, less than 30% seen once. The sample originates from a study of T-cell reconstitution after alpha-beta-depleted transplantation in children. Germline V gene data show CDR1 as LGHDT and CDR2 as YNNKEL (reference sequence). This CDR3 is 14 amino acids long. Trimming shortened V by 5 bases and J by 2 bases, and 9 bases separated the two germline ends. Findings of the study overall: T-cell counts and diversity at one year following transplant were attributed mainly to newly produced T cells. About two months after transplant, alpha-beta T cells reportedly came from several hundred expanded graft clones. Elevated TCRbeta diversity at day 60 was traced, in some patients, to surviving recipient T cells and thymic progenitors.

V gene TRBV3-1 combines with J gene TRBJ2-2; D possibly corresponds to TRBD1 (6 bases). Sequenced here: PBMCs, mostly from graft donor cells, sampled 360 days after TCRalphabeta/CD19-depleted stem cell transplant. This sequence was found in a boy younger than two who had a stem cell transplant for SCID, so the T cells may come from the graft donor. CDR3 sequence: CASSWDINTGELFF. The CDR3 region has the DNA TGTGCCAGCAGCTGGGACATAAACACCGGGGAGCTGTTTTTT.